This TCR beta chain emerged from a study of T cell responses to AZD1222 COVID-19 vaccine. Sequencing was performed with immunoSEQ multiplex PCR; in TCRdb, only in-frame clones are kept and a portion is missing. The table lists 170,000 or so clones, approximately 90% of them singletons. Germline lookup yields CDR1 MNHEY and CDR2 SMNVEV (reference sequence). The V and J ends lost 6 bases and 1 base respectively, with 9 bases between them. The CDR3 is 14 residues long. The sample was peripheral blood, taken on day 0 of AZD1222 vaccination. This clonotype was obtained from an adult in good health. The rearrangement links TRBV27 to TRBJ2-2, with D unresolved. CDR3 in amino acids: CASSLEWNTGELFF. The CDR3 DNA is TGTGCCAGCAGCCTCGAGTGGAACACCGGGGAGCTGTTTTTT.